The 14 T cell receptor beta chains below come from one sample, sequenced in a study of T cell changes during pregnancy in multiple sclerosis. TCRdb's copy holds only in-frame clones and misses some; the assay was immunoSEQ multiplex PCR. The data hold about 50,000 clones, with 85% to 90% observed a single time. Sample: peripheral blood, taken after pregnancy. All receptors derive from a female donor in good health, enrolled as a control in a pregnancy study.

CDR3 nucleotides: TGCGCCAGCAGCGCCGGACAGGGGGGTGTGACTGAAGCTTTCTTT. As protein: CASSAGQGGVTEAFF. This sequence joins TRBV5-1 and TRBJ1-1; 10 bases are a match to TRBD1. Germline CDR1 SGHRS, CDR2 YFSETQ. CDR3 size: 15 residues. The V gene end was trimmed by 4 bases and the J gene end by 5 bases; junction bases not matched to a gene: 8.

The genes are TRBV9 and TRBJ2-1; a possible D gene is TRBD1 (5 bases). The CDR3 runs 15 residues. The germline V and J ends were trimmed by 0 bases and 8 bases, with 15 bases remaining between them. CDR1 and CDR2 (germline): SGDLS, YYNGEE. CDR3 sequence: CASSVGQGLGDEQFF. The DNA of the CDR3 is TGTGCCAGCAGCGTAGGGCAGGGCCTTGGGGATGAGCAGTTCTTC.

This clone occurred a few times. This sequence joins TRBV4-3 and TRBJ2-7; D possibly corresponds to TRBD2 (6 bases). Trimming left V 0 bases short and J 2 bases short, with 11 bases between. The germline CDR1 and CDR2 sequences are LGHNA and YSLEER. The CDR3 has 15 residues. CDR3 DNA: TGCGCCAGCAGCCAAGAAGGCGGGACCACCTACGAGCAGTACTTC. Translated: CASSQEGGTTYEQYF.

Here the CDR3 DNA reads TGTGCCAGCAGTTCCAATCTGAACACTGAAGCTTTCTTT. This sequence encodes CASSSNLNTEAFF. V and J are TRBV6-1 and TRBJ1-1; no definite D call. Germline CDR1 and CDR2: MNHNS and SASEGT. V was pared by 5 bases and J by 0 bases, with 7 bases between. The CDR3 sequence is 13 residues long.

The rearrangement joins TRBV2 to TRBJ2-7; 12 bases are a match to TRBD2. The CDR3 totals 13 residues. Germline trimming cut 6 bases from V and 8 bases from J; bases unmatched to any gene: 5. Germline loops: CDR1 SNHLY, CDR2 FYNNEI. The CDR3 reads CASRATSGSQQYF. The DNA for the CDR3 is TGTGCCAGCAGGGCGACTAGCGGGAGCCAGCAGTACTTC.

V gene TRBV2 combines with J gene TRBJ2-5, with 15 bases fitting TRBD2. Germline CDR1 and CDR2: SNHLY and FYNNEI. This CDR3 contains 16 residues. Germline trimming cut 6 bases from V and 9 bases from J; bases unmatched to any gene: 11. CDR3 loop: CASRKGLAGGRRSQYF. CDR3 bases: TGTGCCAGCAGGAAAGGACTAGCGGGGGGGCGGAGGTCCCAGTACTTC.

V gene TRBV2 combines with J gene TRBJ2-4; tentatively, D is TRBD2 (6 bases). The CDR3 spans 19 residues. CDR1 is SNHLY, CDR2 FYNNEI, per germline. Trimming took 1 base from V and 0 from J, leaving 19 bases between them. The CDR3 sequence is CASSEVGGYRTLAKNIQYF. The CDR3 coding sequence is TGTGCCAGCAGTGAAGTCGGGGGATACCGCACACTAGCCAAAAACATTCAGTACTTC.

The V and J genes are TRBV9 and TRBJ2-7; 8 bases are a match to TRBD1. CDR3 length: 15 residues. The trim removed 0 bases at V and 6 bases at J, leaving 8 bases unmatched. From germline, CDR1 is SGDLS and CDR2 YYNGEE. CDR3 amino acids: CASSVGGRGLGEQYF. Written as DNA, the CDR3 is TGTGCCAGCAGCGTAGGAGGCAGGGGGCTAGGCGAGCAGTACTTC.

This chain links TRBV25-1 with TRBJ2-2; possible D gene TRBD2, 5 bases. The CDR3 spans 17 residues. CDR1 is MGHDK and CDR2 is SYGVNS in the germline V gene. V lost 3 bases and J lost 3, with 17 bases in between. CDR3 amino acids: CASSDPFRGMDTGELFF. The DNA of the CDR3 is TGTGCCAGCAGTGACCCCTTTAGAGGGATGGACACCGGGGAGCTGTTTTTT. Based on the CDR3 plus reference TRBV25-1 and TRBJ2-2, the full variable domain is EADIYQTPRYLVIGTGKKITLECSQTMGHDKMYWYQQDPGMELHLIHYSYGVNSTEKGDLSSESTVSRIRTEHFPLTLESARPSHTSQYLCASSDPFRGMDTGELFFGEGSRLTVL.

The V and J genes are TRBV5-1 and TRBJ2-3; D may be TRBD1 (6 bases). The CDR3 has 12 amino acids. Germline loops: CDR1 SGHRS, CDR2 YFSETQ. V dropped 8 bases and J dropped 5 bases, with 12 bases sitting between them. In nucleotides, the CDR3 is TGCGCCAGTACCAGGGGCGAAGATACGCAGTATTTT. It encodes CASTRGEDTQYF.

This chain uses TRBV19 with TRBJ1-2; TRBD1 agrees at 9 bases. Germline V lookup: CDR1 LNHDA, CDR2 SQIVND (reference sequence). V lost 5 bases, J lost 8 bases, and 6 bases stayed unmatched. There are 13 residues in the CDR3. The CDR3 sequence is CASSETGGWGYTF. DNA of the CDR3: TGTGCCAGTAGTGAAACAGGGGGCTGGGGCTACACCTTC.

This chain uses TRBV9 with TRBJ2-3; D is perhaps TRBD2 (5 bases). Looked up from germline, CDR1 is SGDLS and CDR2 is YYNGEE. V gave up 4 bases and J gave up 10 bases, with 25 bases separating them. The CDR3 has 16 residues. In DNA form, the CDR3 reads TGTGCCAGCAGCCCTCATTTGCAAGTTTCATCGGGGTCGCAGTATTTT. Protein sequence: CASSPHLQVSSGSQYF.

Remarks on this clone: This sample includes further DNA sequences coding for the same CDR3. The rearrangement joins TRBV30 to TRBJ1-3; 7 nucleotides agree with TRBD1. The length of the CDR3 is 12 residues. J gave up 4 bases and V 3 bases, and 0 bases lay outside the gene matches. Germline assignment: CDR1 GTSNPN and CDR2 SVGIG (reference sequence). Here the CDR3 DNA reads TGTGCCTGGAGGGACAGGGGAAACACCATATATTTT. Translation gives CAWRDRGNTIYF. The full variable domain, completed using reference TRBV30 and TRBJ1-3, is SQTIHQWPATLVQPVGSPLSLECTVEGTSNPNLYWYRQAAGRGLQLLFYSVGIGQISSEVPQNLSASRPQDRQFILSSKKLLLSDSGFYLCAWRDRGNTIYFGEGSWLTVV.

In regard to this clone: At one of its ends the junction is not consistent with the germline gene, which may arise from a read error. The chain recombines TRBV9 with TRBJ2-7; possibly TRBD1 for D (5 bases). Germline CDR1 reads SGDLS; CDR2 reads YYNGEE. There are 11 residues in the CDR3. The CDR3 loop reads CASSVEAGRHF. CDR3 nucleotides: TGTGCCAGCAGCGTAGAGGCAGGGCGGCACTTC.